This T cell receptor (beta chain) was observed in a study of blood T cell repertoires in COVID-19 (dated by TCRdb to the early 2020s). For the wider study: Collaborator samples came from the United States, Italy and Spain and covered acute and convalescent phases of COVID-19. The prospective study material was composed of cDNA or gDNA derived from T cells, B-cell-depleted T cells, or PBMCs. Subjects who had been exposed to COVID-19, were actively infected with it, or had recovered from it provided the deeply sampled blood TCRbeta repertoires that made up the dataset. A freely available public database, intended as a resource for researchers studying the immune response to SARS-CoV-2, is where the repertoires were released. The samples were drawn from two sources: the first 160 participants of the ongoing ImmuneRACE study, and fewer than 1,500 subjects contributed by 6 global collaborators. Sample metadata almost always included a de-identified subject ID, COVID-19 status, age in years and sex. Where available, HLA class I and class II types were taken from metadata supplied by the sample provider and were not determined by assay-based typing.

About this clone itself: There is no known antigen for this receptor. Qualities for individual bases were not recorded, and no much larger clone is one base off.

The collaborating institutions used their own protocols to collect whole blood in K2EDTA tubes. For TCRbeta analysis, collaborators shipped samples as frozen whole blood, isolated PBMCs, or DNA extracted from either of those sample types. Overall results and qualifications from the work: The amount of clinical and demographic metadata varied by source and participant and was provided uncurated.

V and J lose 6 bases and 6 bases, and a span of 9 bases separates them. Looking up the germline V gene yields CDR1 MNHEY and CDR2 SVGAGI. CDR3 length: 11 amino acids, cysteine to phenylalanine. Of all the DNA, just the CDR3 is kept, 33 bases in frame from base 1. TCRbeta CDR3 regions were amplified from genomic DNA by means of the immunoSEQ Assay, a bias-controlled multiplex PCR. In the source study's methods: Within the assay, amplification of reference gene primers was used to estimate how many nucleated cells each sample contained. To quantify the absolute abundance of each unique TCRbeta CDR3 rearrangement, sequence reads were collapsed and filtered. For each sample, productive Simpson clonality was calculated by taking the square root of Simpson's diversity index across productive rearrangements. The table comes from immuneACCESS by way of TCRdb, which keeps in-frame sequences with V and J called. Part of the clones is missing from these tables; in studies checked, under half for an unresolved V gene and the rest for unknown reasons. V and J calls and clone size follow that table, whereas D and trimming were derived from the DNA. The sample profile shows about 310,000 clones; around 87% of them were found once. The ten largest clones capture 1% of the sample.

The clonotype originates from a man between 45 and 60 years old with active or convalescent COVID-19. The sample taken for sequencing was peripheral blood. The chain is encoded by TRBV6-5 joined to TRBJ2-7, with TRBD1 perhaps the D gene, on 5 matching bases. CDR3 sequence: CASSQGSEQYF. The nucleotides are TGTGCCAGCAGCCAGGGATCCGAGCAGTACTTC.